Presented here are 30 T cell receptor beta chains from one specimen sequenced in a study of cytomegalovirus exposure and HLA in healthy donors. Researchers ran the PCR with 60 Vbeta and 13 Jbeta primers. Sequencing was performed with immunoSEQ multiplex PCR; in TCRdb, only in-frame clones are kept and a portion is missing. The table has roughly 190,000 clones, 8.5% to 10% seen once. Sequencing was done on a sample of PBMCs. All receptors derive from a woman aged 25 to 39 in good health and CMV-seropositive.

This clone was counted between two and nine times. This chain connects TRBV18 to TRBJ2-1, with 10 bases that match TRBD2. The V gene's germline CDR1 is KGHSH and CDR2 LQKENI. V lost 2 bases and J lost 4; bases outside the gene matches: 5. CDR3 length equals 16 residues. The CDR3 DNA is TGTGCCAGCTCACCATTAAGCGGGAGGGCTTACAATGAGCAGTTCTTC. It encodes CASSPLSGRAYNEQFF.

V gene TRBV6-5 combines with J gene TRBJ2-5, with 8 positions matching TRBD1. After removal of 6 bases from V and 4 bases from J, the junction contained 10 bases not matched to a gene. The CDR3 consists of 15 residues. The germline gives CDR1 MNHEY, CDR2 SVGAGI. The CDR3 here is CASSRDRSHAETQYF. The CDR3 DNA is TGTGCCAGCAGCCGGGACAGGAGCCATGCAGAGACCCAGTACTTC.

This clone showed up just a few times. The V and J genes are TRBV4-2 and TRBJ2-7; 9 positions agree with TRBD2. The CDR3 totals 15 residues. V lost 1 base to trimming and J lost 3 bases; unmatched junction nucleotides: 4. Germline CDR1 and CDR2: LGHNA and YNFKEQ. The CDR3 spells CASSQASGTGYEQYF. DNA for the CDR3: TGTGCCAGCAGCCAAGCTAGCGGGACGGGCTACGAGCAGTACTTC.

Only a few counts were recorded for this clone. As DNA, the CDR3 is TGTGCCAGCAGTTACATGGCCGGAGATTCACCCCTCCACTTT. It encodes CASSYMAGDSPLHF. The chain uses TRBV6-5 and TRBJ1-6; D is unresolved. V shed 2 bases and J shed 8 bases, with 10 bases lying between them. Germline values: CDR1 MNHEY, CDR2 SVGAGI. This CDR3 has 14 residues.

This clone turned up a few times. CDR3 coding DNA: TGTGCCAGCAGCTCTTTTAGTGGGAGCTCCTACAATGAGCAGTTCTTC. This encodes CASSSFSGSSYNEQFF. The gene calls are TRBV5-8 and TRBJ2-1; tentatively, D is TRBD2 (5 bases). CDR1 is SGHTS, CDR2 YDEGEE, per germline. The CDR3 is 16 amino acids. Trimming pared 3 bases from V and 0 bases from J, leaving 13 bases between.

The V call is TRBV5-1, the J call TRBJ2-3, with D perhaps TRBD2 (7 bases). V gave up 4 bases and J gave up 6 bases, with 15 bases separating them. There are 14 residues in the CDR3. In germline, CDR1 is SGHRS, CDR2 YFSETQ. CDR3 sequence (DNA): TGCGCCAGCAGCCCCCTAAAGGGGGGGGATACGCAGTATTTT. As protein: CASSPLKGGDTQYF.

The rearrangement uses TRBV11-2 and TRBJ2-7; the match to TRBD1 covers 9 bases. The CDR3 has 13 amino acids. Germline assignment: CDR1 SGHAT and CDR2 FQNNGV. Unmatched junction bases numbered 3, after V lost 4 bases and J lost 5 bases. CDR3 sequence: CASSSRDRDEQYF. DNA of the CDR3: TGTGCCAGCAGCTCGCGGGACAGGGACGAGCAGTACTTC.

This rearrangement joins TRBV10-3 to TRBJ1-1; no firm D call. The CDR3 extends over 13 amino acids. V lost 7 bases, J lost 3 bases, and 12 bases lay in between. The germline gives CDR1 ENHRY, CDR2 SYGVKD. CDR3 bases: TGTGCCATCAATCACAATGAGGACACTGAAGCTTTCTTT. This sequence encodes CAINHNEDTEAFF.

The chain carries TRBV27 and TRBJ2-7; 7 nucleotides line up with TRBD1. J lost 4 bases, V lost 7 bases, and 13 bases had no gene match. The CDR3 has 15 residues. Per germline, CDR1 MNHEY and CDR2 SMNVEV (reference sequence). The CDR3 region has the DNA TGTGCCAGCACCAAACACCGGGACAGAGGATACGAGCAGTACTTC. This gives the protein CASTKHRDRGYEQYF.

The chain has TRBV30 and TRBJ2-3; D unclear. The CDR3 runs 13 residues. Trimming cost V 2 bases and J 0 bases, with 6 bases left between them. The germline gives CDR1 GTSNPN, CDR2 SVGIG (reference sequence). The CDR3 DNA reads TGTGCCTGGAGTCTGTTTAGCACAGATACGCAGTATTTT. This translates into CAWSLFSTDTQYF.

The chain links TRBV6-1 to TRBJ2-2, with 7 bases fitting TRBD1. The CDR3 consists of 14 residues. V lost 7 bases, J lost 0 bases, and 2 bases stayed unmatched. Germline V CDR1 and CDR2: MNHNS, SASEGT. The CDR3 loop reads CASTDRSNTGELFF. The CDR3 nucleotides are TGTGCCAGCACGGACAGGTCGAACACCGGGGAGCTGTTTTTT.

In this sample, this clone turned up a few times. The chain employs TRBV18 and TRBJ1-5; 10 bases are shared with TRBD1. CDR1 is KGHSH and CDR2 is LQKENI in the germline V gene. V was pared by 4 bases and J by 4 bases, with 4 bases of the junction left unmatched. The CDR3 length is 15 residues. CDR3 amino acids: CASSRGQGGNQPQHF. The CDR3, as DNA: TGTGCCAGCTCACGAGGACAGGGGGGGAATCAGCCCCAGCATTTT. Full variable domain (outside the CDR3, taken from reference TRBV18 and TRBJ1-5): NAGVMQNPRHLVRRRGQEARLRCSPMKGHSHVYWYRQLPEEGLKFMVYLQKENIIDESGMPKERFSAEFPKEGPSILRIQQVVRGDSAAYFCASSRGQGGNQPQHFGDGTRLSIL.

The rearrangement uses TRBV29-1 and TRBJ2-3; possible D gene TRBD1, 6 bases. V was cut by 2 bases and J by 11 bases, with 29 bases left in between. Germline CDR1 SQVTM, CDR2 ANQGSEA. The CDR3 is made up of 17 amino acids. The CDR3 loop is CSVELEFRDKLQEGQYF. Written as DNA, the CDR3 is TGCAGCGTTGAATTGGAGTTTCGGGACAAGCTCCAGGAAGGGCAGTATTTT.

The rearrangement links TRBV2 to TRBJ2-1; D is perhaps TRBD1 (5 bases). Germline CDR1 reads SNHLY; CDR2 reads FYNNEI. V shed 8 bases and J shed 9 bases, with 14 bases lying between them. The length of the CDR3 is 12 residues. The CDR3 sequence: CASYAGPGEQFF. The CDR3 nucleotides read TGTGCCAGCTACGCAGGGCCGGGTGAGCAGTTCTTC.

The rearrangement uses TRBV4-1 and TRBJ2-5; D perhaps matches TRBD2 (6 bases). Matching the DNA end better, TRBJ2-7 makes the J call doubtful. Germline V CDR1 and CDR2: MGHRA, YSYEKL. This CDR3 contains 15 residues. Written as DNA, the CDR3 is TGCGCCAGCAGCCAAGAGGGGGGACGGGCCTACGAGCAGTACTTC. Translated: CASSQEGGRAYEQYF.

This clone occurred a few times. The genes are TRBV5-4 and TRBJ1-4, with 9 bases that match TRBD1. Germline assignment: CDR1 SGHNT and CDR2 YYREEE (reference sequence). Germline trimming cut 3 bases from V and 6 bases from J; bases unmatched to any gene: 3. The CDR3 length is 14 residues. The CDR3 region has the DNA TGTGCCAGCAGCTGGGGGGACAGGGATGAAAAACTGTTTTTT. Translation gives CASSWGDRDEKLFF.

This clone has only a few counts. The rearrangement joins TRBV5-1 to TRBJ1-1, with 7 nucleotides matching TRBD1. The CDR3 covers 16 residues. Trimming at V came to 2 bases and at J to 2 bases, leaving 9 bases not matched to a gene. Germline loops: CDR1 SGHRS, CDR2 YFSETQ. DNA of the CDR3: TGCGCCAGCAGCTTACAAGGGACAGACGTTAACACTGAAGCTTTCTTT. Translation gives CASSLQGTDVNTEAFF.

This clone occurred a few times. The V gene is TRBV5-5, the J gene TRBJ2-7, with D possibly matching TRBD1 (6 bases). V lost 2 bases to trimming and J lost 1 base, with 19 bases between them. The CDR3 sequence is 17 residues long. Per germline, CDR1 SGHKS and CDR2 YYEKEE (reference sequence). CDR3 DNA sequence: TGTGCCAGCAGCTTAGTGCCGGTCGGGACATCGTCCTACGAGCAGTACTTC. Its translation: CASSLVPVGTSSYEQYF.

This clone was found a few times. V and J are TRBV29-1 and TRBJ1-5; a possible D gene is TRBD1 (6 bases). Germline CDR1 and CDR2: SQVTM and ANQGSEA. This CDR3 comprises 14 residues. V was shortened by 5 bases and J by 0 bases, with 11 bases between the two germline ends. CDR3 bases: TGCAGCGTTTCGGACAGCTATAGCAATCAGCCCCAGCATTTT. Protein product: CSVSDSYSNQPQHF.

The V gene is TRBV2, the J gene TRBJ1-2; D gene ambiguous. Trimming removed 7 bases at V and 5 bases at J, with 14 bases between. CDR3 length: 13 amino acids. Germline V gene lookup returns CDR1 SNHLY and CDR2 FYNNEI. The CDR3, as DNA: TGTGCCAGCAAATCCCGGGTGGGTTATGGCTACACCTTC. Its protein is CASKSRVGYGYTF. The whole variable domain, filled in from reference TRBV2 and TRBJ1-2, reads EPEVTQTPSHQVTQMGQEVILRCVPISNHLYFYWYRQILGQKVEFLVSFYNNEISEKSEIFDDQFSVERPDGSNFTLKIRSTKLEDSAMYFCASKSRVGYGYTFGSGTRLTVV.

This clone was observed a few times. This rearrangement joins TRBV18 to TRBJ1-1; TRBD1 matches 8 bases. Germline V gene lookup returns CDR1 KGHSH and CDR2 LQKENI. V dropped 0 bases and J dropped 5; count of bases not matched to a gene: 8. The CDR3 consists of 16 residues. The CDR3 sequence is CASSPPMNRGSTEAFF. In nucleotides, the CDR3 is TGTGCCAGCTCACCACCCATGAACAGGGGGAGTACTGAAGCTTTCTTT.

The table lists this clone with a few counts. V is TRBV18 and J is TRBJ1-2; D is uncertain. The CDR3 extends over 14 amino acids. Per the germline V gene, CDR1 is KGHSH and CDR2 is LQKENI. V was pared by 0 bases and J by 4 bases, with 9 bases between. The CDR3 protein is CASSPPEVGYGYTF. Written as DNA, the CDR3 is TGTGCCAGCTCACCACCGGAGGTTGGCTATGGCTACACCTTC.

CDR3 region: CASSESSSSSYEQYF. For the CDR3, the DNA is TGCGCCAGCAGTGAGTCAAGCTCGTCGTCCTACGAGCAGTACTTC. The chain uses TRBV10-2 and TRBJ2-7, with D unclear. V shed 0 bases and J shed 1 base, with 10 bases lying between them. The CDR3 extends over 15 amino acids. The V gene's germline CDR1 is WSHSY and CDR2 SAAADI.

This clone was seen only a few times. The rearrangement uses TRBV30 and TRBJ1-2; D might be TRBD1 (5 bases). Germline CDR1 and CDR2: GTSNPN and SVGIG (reference sequence). Trimming removed 4 bases at V and 7 bases at J, with 16 bases between. This CDR3 is built from 13 residues. The CDR3 spells CAWKGPGNGGYTF. DNA of the CDR3: TGTGCCTGGAAGGGCCCAGGGAACGGTGGCTACACCTTC.

This clone turned up a few times. Other DNA sequences in the sample encode the same CDR3. The chain joins TRBV5-1 to TRBJ2-2, with 7 nucleotides matching TRBD2. The CDR3 has 15 residues. The V and J ends lost 3 bases and 2 bases, in that order; junction bases with no gene match: 4. Germline CDR1 reads SGHRS; CDR2 reads YFSETQ. The CDR3 reads CASSSLAVNTGELFF. CDR3 DNA sequence: TGCGCCAGCAGCTCCCTAGCGGTAAACACCGGGGAGCTGTTTTTT.

This clone has more than one count but fewer than ten. The chain carries TRBV19 and TRBJ2-1; TRBD1 aligns across 7 bases. The ends lost 6 bases at V and 2 bases at J; junction bases unmatched: 7. The CDR3 spans 15 residues. Germline V gives CDR1 LNHDA, CDR2 SQIVND (reference sequence). CDR3 amino acids: CASSAGTVTYNEQFF. The CDR3 bases are TGTGCCAGTAGCGCCGGGACAGTTACCTACAATGAGCAGTTCTTC. The full variable domain, with the rest looked up from reference TRBV19 and TRBJ2-1, is DGGITQSPKYLFRKEGQNVTLSCEQNLNHDAMYWYRQDPGQGLRLIYYSQIVNDFQKGDIAEGYSVSREKKESFPLTVTSAQKNPTAFYLCASSAGTVTYNEQFFGPGTRLTVL.

This chain connects TRBV2 to TRBJ2-7, with 7 bases lining up with TRBD1. The V gene end was trimmed by 5 bases and the J gene end by 6 bases; junction bases not matched to a gene: 10. Germline values: CDR1 SNHLY, CDR2 FYNNEI. The CDR3 contains 14 residues. The CDR3 is CASSQRQGPGEQYF. In DNA form, the CDR3 reads TGTGCCAGCAGTCAAAGACAGGGTCCGGGCGAGCAGTACTTC.

This clone appeared a few times. The gene calls are TRBV11-3 and TRBJ2-3; D possibly corresponds to TRBD1 (6 bases). V was trimmed by 1 base and J by 0 bases, leaving 11 bases between them. Germline-derived CDR1 and CDR2 are SGHNT and YENEEA. The CDR3 totals 16 residues. For the CDR3, the DNA is TGTGCCAGCAGCTTAGGGACAGCCCCTAGCACAGATACGCAGTATTTT. Translation gives CASSLGTAPSTDTQYF.

The chain links TRBV9 to TRBJ2-3, with 9 positions matching TRBD1. Germline V CDR1 and CDR2: SGDLS, YYNGEE. The CDR3 length is 15 residues. The V gene end was trimmed by 4 bases and the J gene end by 6 bases; junction bases not matched to a gene: 9. CDR3 in amino acids: CASSFSGQGLDTQYF. CDR3 bases: TGTGCCAGCAGCTTTTCGGGACAGGGTCTCGATACGCAGTATTTT.

This clone was seen a handful of times. The chain employs TRBV5-4 and TRBJ1-1; a weak D match, TRBD1 (6 bases). The V gene's germline CDR1 is SGHNT and CDR2 YYREEE (reference sequence). The length of the CDR3 is 14 residues. With 0 bases removed from V and 5 bases from J, the gap between germline ends came to 11 bases. CDR3 coding DNA: TGTGCCAGCAGCTTGGAAGGGGGATCAACTGAAGCTTTCTTT. The encoded protein is CASSLEGGSTEAFF.